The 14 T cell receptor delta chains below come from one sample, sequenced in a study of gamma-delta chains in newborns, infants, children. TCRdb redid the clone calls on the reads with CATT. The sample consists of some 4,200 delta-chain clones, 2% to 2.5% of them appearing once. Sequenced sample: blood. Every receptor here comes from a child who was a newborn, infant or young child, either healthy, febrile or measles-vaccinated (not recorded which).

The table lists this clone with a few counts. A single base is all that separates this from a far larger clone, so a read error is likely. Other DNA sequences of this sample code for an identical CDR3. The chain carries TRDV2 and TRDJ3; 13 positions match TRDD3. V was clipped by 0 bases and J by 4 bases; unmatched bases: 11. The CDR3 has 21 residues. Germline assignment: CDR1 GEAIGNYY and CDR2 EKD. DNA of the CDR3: TGTGCCTGTGACACCCTACTGGGGGATACGCGGTTCTCTTGGGACACCCGACAGATGTTTTTC. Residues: CACDTLLGDTRFSWDTRQMFF.

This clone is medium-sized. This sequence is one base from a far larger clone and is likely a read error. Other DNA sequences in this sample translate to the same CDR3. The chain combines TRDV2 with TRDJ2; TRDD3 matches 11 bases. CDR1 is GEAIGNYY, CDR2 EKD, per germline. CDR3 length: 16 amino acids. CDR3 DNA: TGTGCCTGTGACACTCTGGGGGATACTTTGACGGCACAACTCTTCTTT. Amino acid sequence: CACDTLGDTLTAQLFF.

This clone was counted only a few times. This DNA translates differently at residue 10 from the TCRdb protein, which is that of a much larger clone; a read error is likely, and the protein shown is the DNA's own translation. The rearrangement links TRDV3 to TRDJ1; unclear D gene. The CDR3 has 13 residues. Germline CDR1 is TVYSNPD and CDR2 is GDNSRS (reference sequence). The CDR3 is CAFRLRGPDNLIF. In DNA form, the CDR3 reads TGTGCCTTTAGATTACGGGGCCCCGATAACCTCATCTTT.

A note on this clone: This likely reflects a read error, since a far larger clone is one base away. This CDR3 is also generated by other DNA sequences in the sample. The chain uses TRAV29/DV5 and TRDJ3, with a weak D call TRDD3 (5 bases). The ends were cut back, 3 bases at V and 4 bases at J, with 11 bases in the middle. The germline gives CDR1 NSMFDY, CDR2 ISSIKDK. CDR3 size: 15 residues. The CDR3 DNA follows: TGTGCAGCAACTGGGAGCTCTTGGGACACCCGACAGATGTTTTTC. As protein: CAATGSSWDTRQMFF. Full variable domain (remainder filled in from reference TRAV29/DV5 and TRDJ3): DQQVKQNSPSLSVQEGRISILNCDYTNSMFDYFLWYKKYPAEGPTFLISISSIKDKNEDGRFTVFLNKSAKHLSLHIVPSQPGDSAVYFCAATGSSWDTRQMFFGTGIKLFVEP.

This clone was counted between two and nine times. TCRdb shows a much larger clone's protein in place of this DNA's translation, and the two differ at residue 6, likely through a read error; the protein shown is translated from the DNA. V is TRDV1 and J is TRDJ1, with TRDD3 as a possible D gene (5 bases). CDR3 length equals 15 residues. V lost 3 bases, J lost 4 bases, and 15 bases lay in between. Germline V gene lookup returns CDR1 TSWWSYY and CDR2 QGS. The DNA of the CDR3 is TGTGCTCTTGGGGATTCCCGGGGAGAGGTCGATAAACTCATCTTT. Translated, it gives CALGDSRGEVDKLIF.

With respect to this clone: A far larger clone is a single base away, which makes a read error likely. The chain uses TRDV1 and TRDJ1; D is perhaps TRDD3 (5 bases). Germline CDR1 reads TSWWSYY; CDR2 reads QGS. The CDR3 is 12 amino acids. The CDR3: CALGLGTDKLTF. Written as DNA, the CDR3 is TGTGCTCTTGGCCTGGGCACCGATAAACTCACCTTT.

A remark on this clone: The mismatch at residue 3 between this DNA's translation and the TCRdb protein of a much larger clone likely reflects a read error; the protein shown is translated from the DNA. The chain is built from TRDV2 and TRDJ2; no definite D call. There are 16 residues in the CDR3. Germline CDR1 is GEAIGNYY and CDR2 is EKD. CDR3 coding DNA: TGTGCCTGGGACACGTTGGGTCCGCTTTTGACAGCACAACTCTTCTTT. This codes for CAWDTLGPLLTAQLFF.

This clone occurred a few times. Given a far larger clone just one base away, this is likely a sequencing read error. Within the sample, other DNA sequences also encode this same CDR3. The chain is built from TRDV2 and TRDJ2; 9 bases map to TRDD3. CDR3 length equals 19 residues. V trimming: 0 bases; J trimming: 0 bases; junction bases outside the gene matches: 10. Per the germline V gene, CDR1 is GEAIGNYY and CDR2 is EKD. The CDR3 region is CACDTVGGGYTALTAQLFF. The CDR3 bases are TGTGCCTGTGACACCGTGGGCGGGGGATACACCGCTTTGACAGCACAACTCTTCTTT.

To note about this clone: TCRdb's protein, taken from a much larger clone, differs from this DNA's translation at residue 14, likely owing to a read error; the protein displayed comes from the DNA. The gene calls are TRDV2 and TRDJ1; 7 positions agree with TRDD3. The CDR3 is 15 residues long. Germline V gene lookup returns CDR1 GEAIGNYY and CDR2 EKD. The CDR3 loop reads CACDKLGRYTDKLTF. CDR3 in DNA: TGTGCCTGTGACAAACTGGGGCGCTACACCGATAAACTCACCTTT.

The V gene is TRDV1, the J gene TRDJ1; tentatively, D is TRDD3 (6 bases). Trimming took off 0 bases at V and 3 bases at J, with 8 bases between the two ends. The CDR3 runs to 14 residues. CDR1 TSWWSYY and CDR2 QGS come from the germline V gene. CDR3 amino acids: CALGELRGSDKLIF. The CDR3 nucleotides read TGTGCTCTTGGGGAACTCAGGGGATCCGATAAACTCATCTTT.

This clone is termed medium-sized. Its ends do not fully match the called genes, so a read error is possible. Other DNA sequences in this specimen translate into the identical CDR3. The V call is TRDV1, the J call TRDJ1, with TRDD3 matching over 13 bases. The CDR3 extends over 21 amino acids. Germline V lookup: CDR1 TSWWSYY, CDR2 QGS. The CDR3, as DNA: TGTGCTCTTGGCGAACCCTCCCCCCAGGGTACTGGGGGATACGCGGGCGATAAACTCATCTTT. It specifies CALGEPSPQGTGGYAGDKLIF.

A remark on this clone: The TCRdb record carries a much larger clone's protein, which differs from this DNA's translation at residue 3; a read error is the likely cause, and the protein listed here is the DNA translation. The CDR3 loop reads CAPKVPTGGYATDKLIF. CDR3 sequence (DNA): TGTGCCCCTAAAGTTCCTACTGGGGGATATGCCACCGATAAACTCATCTTT. The chain links TRDV3 to TRDJ1, with 11 bases matching TRDD3. The V and J ends lost 5 bases and 1 base, in that order; junction bases with no gene match: 15. Germline CDR1 and CDR2: TVYSNPD and GDNSRS (reference sequence). The CDR3 runs to 17 residues. The entire variable domain, with the rest obtained from reference TRDV3 and TRDJ1, is as follows: CDKVTQSSPDQTVASGSEVVLLCTYDTVYSNPDLFWYRIRPDYSFQFVFYGDNSRSEGADFTQGRFSVKHILTQKAFHLVISPVRTEDSATYYCAPKVPTGGYATDKLIFGKGTRVTVEP.

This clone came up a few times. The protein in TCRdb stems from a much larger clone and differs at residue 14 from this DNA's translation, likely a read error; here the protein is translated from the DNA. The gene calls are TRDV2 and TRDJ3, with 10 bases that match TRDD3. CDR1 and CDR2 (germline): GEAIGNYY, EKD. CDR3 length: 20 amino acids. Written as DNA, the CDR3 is TGTGCCTGTGACCGTACTGGGGGATCTGTAAGCTCCTGGGGCACCCGACAGATGTTTTTC. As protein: CACDRTGGSVSSWGTRQMFF.

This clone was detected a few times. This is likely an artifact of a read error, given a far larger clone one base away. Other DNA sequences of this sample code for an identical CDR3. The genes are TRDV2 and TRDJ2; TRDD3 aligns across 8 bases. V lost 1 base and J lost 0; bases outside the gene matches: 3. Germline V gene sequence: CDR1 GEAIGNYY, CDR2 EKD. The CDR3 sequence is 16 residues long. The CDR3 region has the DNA TGTGCCTGTGACACTCTGGGGGACACTTTGACAGCACAACTCTTCTTT. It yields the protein CACDTLGDTLTAQLFF.